The 29 T cell receptor beta chains below all came from one sample that was sequenced in a study of T cell responses to AZD1222 COVID-19 vaccine. Libraries were prepared by immunoSEQ multiplex PCR; TCRdb keeps only in-frame clonotypes and omits some of them. This sample yields about 68,000 clones, of which about 88% are seen a single time; roughly 7.3% belongs to the top ten. Sequences were derived from peripheral blood, sampled on day 0 of AZD1222 vaccination. These receptors all come from an adult in good health.

This chain links TRBV18 with TRBJ2-3, with a tentative D call TRBD1 (5 bases). This CDR3 comprises 14 residues. V was shortened by 4 bases and J by 4 bases, with 12 bases between the two germline ends. From germline, CDR1 is KGHSH and CDR2 LQKENI. The CDR3 protein is CASSLYQGADTQYF. Here the CDR3 DNA reads TGTGCCAGCTCACTGTACCAGGGTGCAGATACGCAGTATTTT.

The chain recombines TRBV6-5 with TRBJ2-2; 7 bases line up with TRBD1. With 5 bases clipped from V and 4 bases from J, the junction kept 4 bases outside the gene matches. The CDR3 runs to 14 residues. Germline CDR1 is MNHEY and CDR2 is SVGAGI. The CDR3 reads CASSRTGRTGELFF. Written as DNA, the CDR3 is TGTGCCAGCAGTCGGACAGGCCGCACCGGGGAGCTGTTTTTT.

The CDR3 DNA reads as TGTGCCAGCAGCTCTGGACAGCCTGGAAACACCATATATTTT. Its translation is CASSSGQPGNTIYF. J is TRBJ1-3 and V is TRBV14; perhaps TRBD1 as D (6 bases). From germline, CDR1 is SGHDN and CDR2 FVKESK. Trimming took 5 bases from V and 2 from J, leaving 10 bases between them. The CDR3 consists of 14 residues.

The gene calls are TRBV25-1 and TRBJ2-1, with unresolved D. V was clipped by 5 bases and J by 3 bases, with 8 bases between them. The CDR3 sequence is 13 residues long. From germline, CDR1 is MGHDK and CDR2 SYGVNS. CDR3 DNA sequence: TGTGCCAGCAGTCCCCCCCGCTACAATGAGCAGTTCTTC. Translation: CASSPPRYNEQFF.

This chain uses TRBV4-2 with TRBJ2-5; D gene ambiguous. Germline values: CDR1 LGHNA, CDR2 YNFKEQ. The V and J ends lost 0 bases and 4 bases respectively, with 12 bases between them. The CDR3 has 15 residues. As DNA, the CDR3 is TGTGCCAGCAGCCAAGATTTGTGGGCACGAGAGACCCAGTACTTC. Its protein is CASSQDLWARETQYF.

The chain has TRBV6-5 and TRBJ1-4, with D maybe TRBD1 (5 bases). Trimming removed 4 bases from V and 8 bases from J, with 5 bases in between. Germline loops: CDR1 MNHEY, CDR2 SVGAGI. There are 11 residues in the CDR3. CDR3 loop: CASSWDEKLFF. CDR3 sequence (DNA): TGTGCCAGCAGTTGGGACGAAAAACTGTTTTTT.

This chain joins TRBV28 and TRBJ1-1, with D tentatively TRBD1 (5 bases). Germline assignment: CDR1 MDHEN and CDR2 SYDVKM. The CDR3 is 14 amino acids. The ends were cut back, 6 bases at V and 8 bases at J, with 19 bases in the middle. The CDR3 sequence is CASSLTGTTAEAFF. CDR3 DNA: TGTGCCAGCAGCCTCACCGGGACCACGGCGGAAGCTTTCTTT.

The V and J genes are TRBV1 and TRBJ2-5; the DNA was not used to check the table's D call, TRBD1. TRBV1 is classified as a pseudogene. The CDR3 runs 15 residues. Here the CDR3 reads CTSSQDDRGQETQYF. For the CDR3, the DNA is TGCACCAGCAGCCAAGATGACAGGGGGCAAGAGACCCAGTACTTC.

This chain links TRBV18 with TRBJ2-4; 7 bases are a match to TRBD1. Germline V gene sequence: CDR1 KGHSH, CDR2 LQKENI. The junction had 4 bases not matched to a gene; V was cut back by 1 base and J by 7 bases. The CDR3 runs 14 residues. CDR3 sequence: CASSPRQGVNIQYF. The CDR3 coding sequence is TGTGCCAGCTCACCACGTCAGGGGGTGAACATTCAGTACTTC.

The genes are TRBV30 and TRBJ2-1, with D hard to call. Between the trimmed V and J ends, which lost 3 bases and 0 bases, there was a span of 9 bases. From germline, CDR1 is GTSNPN and CDR2 SVGIG (reference sequence). This CDR3 has 14 amino acids. CDR3 loop: CAWSPWSSYNEQFF. CDR3 coding DNA: TGTGCCTGGAGCCCCTGGAGCTCCTACAATGAGCAGTTCTTC. The full variable domain, its missing parts supplied by reference TRBV30 and TRBJ2-1, is SQTIHQWPATLVQPVGSPLSLECTVEGTSNPNLYWYRQAAGRGLQLLFYSVGIGQISSEVPQNLSASRPQDRQFILSSKKLLLSDSGFYLCAWSPWSSYNEQFFGPGTRLTVL.

This clone was counted once. V and J are TRBV10-1 and TRBJ2-7, with a possible D match to TRBD1 (5 bases). This CDR3 has 15 residues. Trimming removed 4 bases from V and 2 bases from J, with 15 bases in between. CDR1 WNHNN and CDR2 SYGVQD come from the germline V gene (reference sequence). In DNA, the CDR3 is TGCGCCAGCAGTGCTCCCGGGCAGGGTACCTACGAGCAGTACTTC. This encodes CASSAPGQGTYEQYF.

V gene TRBV4-3 combines with J gene TRBJ1-1; D gene ambiguous. The CDR3 totals 16 residues. Looked up from germline, CDR1 is LGHNA and CDR2 is YSLEER. The V gene lost 1 base and the J gene lost 3 bases, with 15 bases spanning the gap. This CDR3 is CASSQGEDWEDTEAFF. The DNA for the CDR3 is TGCGCCAGCAGCCAAGGGGAGGACTGGGAGGACACTGAAGCTTTCTTT.

CDR3 residues: CSVVVRGWGKETQYF. As DNA, the CDR3 is TGCAGCGTTGTTGTAAGGGGGTGGGGAAAAGAGACCCAGTACTTC. This chain joins TRBV29-1 and TRBJ2-5, with a possible D match to TRBD1 (6 bases). V shed 4 bases and J shed 3 bases, with 18 bases lying between them. Germline-derived CDR1 and CDR2 are SQVTM and ANQGSEA. This CDR3 has 15 amino acids.

The sample holds a few counts of this clone. This chain joins TRBV10-3 and TRBJ2-7; the D gene is possibly TRBD1 (5 bases). The CDR3 consists of 13 residues. Per germline, CDR1 ENHRY and CDR2 SYGVKD. Trimming took 3 bases from V and 4 from J, leaving 10 bases between them. DNA of the CDR3: TGTGCCATCAGTGACAGGGCTGCGTACGAGCAGTACTTC. Amino acids: CAISDRAAYEQYF.

The DNA for the CDR3 is TGTGCCAGCAGGACCGGGACAGGTGGAAATTCACCCCTCCACTTT. Amino acid sequence: CASRTGTGGNSPLHF. The rearrangement uses TRBV28 and TRBJ1-6, with 8 bases aligning to TRBD1. There are 15 residues in the CDR3. Unmatched junction bases numbered 8, after V lost 6 bases and J lost 7 bases. Germline loops: CDR1 MDHEN, CDR2 SYDVKM.

CDR3 protein: CASSFSGTANSPLHF. In DNA form, the CDR3 reads TGTGCCAGCAGTTTTTCCGGGACAGCGAATTCACCCCTCCACTTT. The chain combines TRBV28 with TRBJ1-6; 7 nucleotides agree with TRBD1. The CDR3 is 15 residues long. J was trimmed by 7 bases and V by 3 bases; bases with no gene match: 6. Germline assignment: CDR1 MDHEN and CDR2 SYDVKM. The full variable domain, in which reference TRBV28 and TRBJ1-6 provide the parts outside the CDR3, is DVKVTQSSRYLVKRTGEKVFLECVQDMDHENMFWYRQDPGLGLRLIYFSYDVKMKEKGDIPEGYSVSREKKERFSLILESASTNQTSMYLCASSFSGTANSPLHFGNGTRLTVT.

This sequence joins TRBV20-1 and TRBJ2-4; D gene ambiguous. Trimming stripped 3 bases from V and 10 bases from J, with 10 bases between. CDR1 is DFQATT, CDR2 SNEGSKA, per germline (reference sequence). CDR3 size: 11 residues. The CDR3 reads CSASTTGIQYF. CDR3 nucleotide sequence: TGCAGTGCTAGCACGACTGGAATTCAGTACTTC.

The count of this clone is one. The rearrangement joins TRBV5-1 to TRBJ1-1, with a possible D match to TRBD1 (5 bases). This CDR3 is 11 amino acids long. The germline CDR1 and CDR2 sequences are SGHRS and YFSETQ. With 7 bases removed from V and 10 bases from J, the gap between germline ends came to 14 bases. The DNA of the CDR3 is TGCGCCAGCCACATCCAGGGAAGAGCTTTCTTT. It is translated as CASHIQGRAFF.

The V and J genes are TRBV5-1 and TRBJ2-7, with D uncertain. From germline, CDR1 is SGHRS and CDR2 YFSETQ. V lost 4 bases and J 2 bases, leaving 13 bases between the germline ends. CDR3 length: 14 residues. The CDR3 region is CASSSWVGTYEQYF. Here the CDR3 DNA reads TGCGCCAGCAGCAGTTGGGTGGGTACCTACGAGCAGTACTTC.

The chain recombines TRBV27 with TRBJ1-1; possible D gene TRBD1, 5 bases. This CDR3 spans 14 amino acids. V dropped 2 bases and J dropped 1 base, with 8 bases sitting between them. Germline values: CDR1 MNHEY, CDR2 SMNVEV (reference sequence). The CDR3 spells CASSLHGQNTEAFF. The CDR3, as DNA: TGTGCCAGCAGTTTACACGGACAGAACACTGAAGCTTTCTTT.

The rearrangement joins TRBV3-1 (or the pseudogene TRBV3-2) to TRBJ1-2, with D maybe TRBD1 (6 bases). There are 12 residues in the CDR3. Germline V gene lookup returns CDR1 LGHDT and CDR2 YNNKEL (reference sequence). With 6 bases removed from V and 8 bases from J, the gap between germline ends came to 13 bases. The CDR3 DNA is TGTGCCAGCAGTCAGGGGAATTGGGGCTACACCTTC. This sequence encodes CASSQGNWGYTF.

This chain uses TRBV21-1 with TRBJ2-7; the table's D call, TRBD1, has no DNA check behind it. TRBV21-1 is a listed pseudogene. This CDR3 is 13 amino acids long. The DNA of the CDR3 is TGTGCCAGCAGCACTGGGCAGGGCTACGAGCAGTACTTC. As protein: CASSTGQGYEQYF.

The rearrangement links TRBV13 to TRBJ2-1; D unclear. The CDR3 is made up of 14 amino acids. Trimming shortened V by 5 bases and J by 8 bases, and 16 bases separated the two germline ends. The V gene's germline CDR1 is PRHDT and CDR2 FYEKMQ (reference sequence). For the CDR3, the DNA is TGTGCCAGCAGCCCTCGAGGTCGGCGATATGAGCAGTTCTTC. This sequence encodes CASSPRGRRYEQFF.

The rearrangement uses TRBV19 and TRBJ2-5, with 10 bases lining up with TRBD1. This CDR3 has 19 residues. The J segment lost 2 bases and the V segment lost 6 bases, leaving 18 bases of the junction unmatched. Germline CDR1 LNHDA, CDR2 SQIVND (reference sequence). The CDR3 reads CASSERTGGFGGRQETQYF. In DNA form, the CDR3 reads TGTGCCAGTAGCGAAAGGACAGGGGGTTTTGGCGGGAGGCAAGAGACCCAGTACTTC.

J is TRBJ2-5 and V is TRBV30, with no clear D. V lost 0 bases to trimming and J lost 2 bases, with 10 bases between them. This CDR3 spans 14 amino acids. Germline loops: CDR1 GTSNPN, CDR2 SVGIG (reference sequence). The CDR3 DNA reads TGTGCCTGGAGTGTACTGCGCGAACAAGAGACCCAGTACTTC. Its protein is CAWSVLREQETQYF.

This sequence joins TRBV2 and TRBJ1-6, with 7 bases matching TRBD1. CDR1 is SNHLY, CDR2 FYNNEI, per germline. This CDR3 region has 14 residues. Trimming cost V 2 bases and J 9 bases; bases outside gene matches: 4. CDR3 DNA sequence: TGTGCCAGCAGTGAAAGAGACAGGGTTTCACCCCTCCACTTT. Its translation is CASSERDRVSPLHF.

J is TRBJ1-2 and V is TRBV19; D may be TRBD1 (6 bases). The CDR3 loop spans 15 amino acids. Trimming left V 7 bases short and J 13 bases short, with 28 bases between. Germline-derived CDR1 and CDR2 are LNHDA and SQIVND (reference sequence). The CDR3 coding sequence is TGTGCCAGTATCATCGCTGGGGGGACACGGCTTGGTCTCACCTTC. Its translation is CASIIAGGTRLGLTF.

In DNA, the CDR3 is TGTGCCAGCAGCTTCGCAGGGGGCTCTGGAAACACCATATATTTT. As protein: CASSFAGGSGNTIYF. The chain recombines TRBV7-9 with TRBJ1-3; 7 bases match TRBD1. Unmatched junction bases numbered 2, after V lost 3 bases and J lost 0 bases. This CDR3 region has 15 residues. Germline V CDR1 and CDR2: SEHNR, FQNEAQ (reference sequence).

The chain carries TRBV12-3 or TRBV12-4 and TRBJ1-6, with D perhaps matching TRBD1 (6 bases). V lost 3 bases and J lost 11, with 11 bases in between. The CDR3 is made up of 13 amino acids. The CDR3 DNA is TGTGCCAGCAGTTTGGGGGGGCGTACACCCCTCCACTTT. Translation gives CASSLGGRTPLHF.